The present entry profiles one TCR beta chain with its context. The data derive from a study of blood T cell repertoires in COVID-19. Profiled with immunoSEQ multiplex PCR; TCRdb holds only in-frame clones, not every one. The sample holds some 700,000 clones, approximately 90% seen once. V gave up 4 bases and J gave up 0 bases, with 14 bases separating them. This CDR3 is built from 16 residues. Germline V gene lookup returns CDR1 KGHDR and CDR2 SFDVKD. The rearrangement links TRBV24-1 to TRBJ1-2, with no clear D. The source of this sequence is a woman younger than 30 with acute or convalescent COVID-19. Specimen: peripheral blood. CDR3 residues: CATSDGPRRSNYGYTF. In nucleotides, the CDR3 is TGTGCCACCAGTGACGGCCCTCGGAGGTCTAACTATGGCTACACCTTC.